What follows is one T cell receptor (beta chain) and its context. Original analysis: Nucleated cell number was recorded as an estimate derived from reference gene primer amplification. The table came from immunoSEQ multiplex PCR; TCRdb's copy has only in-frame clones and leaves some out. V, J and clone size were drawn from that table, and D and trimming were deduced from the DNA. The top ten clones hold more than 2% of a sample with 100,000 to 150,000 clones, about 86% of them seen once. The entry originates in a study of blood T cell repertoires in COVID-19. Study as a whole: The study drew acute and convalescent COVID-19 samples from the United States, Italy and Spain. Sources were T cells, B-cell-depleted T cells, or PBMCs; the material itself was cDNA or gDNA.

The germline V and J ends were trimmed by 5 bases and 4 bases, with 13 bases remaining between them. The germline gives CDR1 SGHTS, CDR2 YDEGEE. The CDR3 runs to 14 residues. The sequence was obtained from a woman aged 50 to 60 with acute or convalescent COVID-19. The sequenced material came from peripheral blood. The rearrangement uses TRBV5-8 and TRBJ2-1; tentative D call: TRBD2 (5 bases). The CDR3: CASRRVRVYNEQFF. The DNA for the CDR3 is TGTGCCAGCAGAAGGGTGAGGGTATACAATGAGCAGTTCTTC.